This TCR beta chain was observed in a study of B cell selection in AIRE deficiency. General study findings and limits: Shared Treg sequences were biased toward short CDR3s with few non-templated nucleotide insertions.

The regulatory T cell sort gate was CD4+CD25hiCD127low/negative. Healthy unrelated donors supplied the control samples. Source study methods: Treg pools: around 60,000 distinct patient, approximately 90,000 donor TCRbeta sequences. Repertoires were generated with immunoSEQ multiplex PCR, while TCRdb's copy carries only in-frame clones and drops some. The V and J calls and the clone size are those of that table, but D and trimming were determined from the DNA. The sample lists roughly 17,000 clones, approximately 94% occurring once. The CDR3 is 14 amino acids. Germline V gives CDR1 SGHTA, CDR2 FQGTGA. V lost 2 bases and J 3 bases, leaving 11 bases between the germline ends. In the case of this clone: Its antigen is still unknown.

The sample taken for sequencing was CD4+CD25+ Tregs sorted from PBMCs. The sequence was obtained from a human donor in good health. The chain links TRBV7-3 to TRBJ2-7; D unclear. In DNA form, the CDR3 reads TGTGCCAGCAGCTTAGTGGCGTCTGGCTACGAGCAGTACTTC. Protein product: CASSLVASGYEQYF.